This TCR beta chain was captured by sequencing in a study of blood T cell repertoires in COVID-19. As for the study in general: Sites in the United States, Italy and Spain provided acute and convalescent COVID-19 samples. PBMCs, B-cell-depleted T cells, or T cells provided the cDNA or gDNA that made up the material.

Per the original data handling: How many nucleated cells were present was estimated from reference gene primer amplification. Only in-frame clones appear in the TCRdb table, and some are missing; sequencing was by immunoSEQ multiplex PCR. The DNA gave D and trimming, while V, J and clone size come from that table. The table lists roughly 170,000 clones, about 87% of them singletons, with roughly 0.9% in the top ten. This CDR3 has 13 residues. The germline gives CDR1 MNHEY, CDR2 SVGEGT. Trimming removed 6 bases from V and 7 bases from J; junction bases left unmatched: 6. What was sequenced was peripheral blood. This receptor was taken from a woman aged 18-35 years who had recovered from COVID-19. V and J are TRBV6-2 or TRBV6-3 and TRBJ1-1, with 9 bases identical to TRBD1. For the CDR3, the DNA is TGTGCCAGCAGCACCGGGACAGGGCTTGAAGCTTTCTTT. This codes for CASSTGTGLEAFF.